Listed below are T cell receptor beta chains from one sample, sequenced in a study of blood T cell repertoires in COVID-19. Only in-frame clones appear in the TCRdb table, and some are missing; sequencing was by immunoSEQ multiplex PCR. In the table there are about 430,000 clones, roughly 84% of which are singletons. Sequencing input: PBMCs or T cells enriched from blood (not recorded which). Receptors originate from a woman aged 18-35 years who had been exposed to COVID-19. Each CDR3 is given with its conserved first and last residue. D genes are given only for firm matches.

cdr3_aa: CASSPSQEGAGEQFF
j_call: TRBJ2-1
d_call: NA
v_call: TRBV18

cdr3_aa: CASSHAGGSNQPQHF
j_call: TRBJ1-5
d_call: TRBD1
v_call: TRBV7-9

cdr3_aa: CAIQREARANYGYTF
j_call: TRBJ1-2
d_call: NA
v_call: TRBV28

cdr3_aa: CAIRGAGGWTQYF
j_call: TRBJ2-3
d_call: NA
v_call: TRBV10-3

cdr3_aa: CASSVSDTGELFF
j_call: TRBJ2-2
d_call: NA
v_call: TRBV2

cdr3_aa: CASSLGLAGIQETQYF
j_call: TRBJ2-5
d_call: TRBD2
v_call: TRBV11-3

cdr3_aa: CASSQTLSARIADTQYF
j_call: TRBJ2-3
d_call: NA
v_call: TRBV19

cdr3_aa: CASSPPTGSYNEQFF
j_call: TRBJ2-1
d_call: NA
v_call: TRBV9

cdr3_aa: CSVELAGGSSYNEQFF
j_call: TRBJ2-1
d_call: TRBD2
v_call: TRBV29-1

cdr3_aa: CASSRNRDRGYEQYF
j_call: TRBJ2-7
d_call: TRBD1
v_call: TRBV4-1

cdr3_aa: CASRVQGVRTEAFF
j_call: TRBJ1-1
d_call: NA
v_call: TRBV5-4

cdr3_aa: CASSLNTEAFF
j_call: TRBJ1-1
d_call: NA
v_call: TRBV7-2

cdr3_aa: CASGGTGGNQPQHF
j_call: TRBJ1-5
d_call: TRBD1
v_call: TRBV2

cdr3_aa: CSVGARGGFENTEAFF
j_call: TRBJ1-1
d_call: NA
v_call: TRBV29-1

cdr3_aa: CASSPSDPTSVKYF
j_call: TRBJ2-7
d_call: NA
v_call: TRBV6-5

cdr3_aa: CASRGPGQGDLAPGYTF
j_call: TRBJ1-2
d_call: TRBD1
v_call: TRBV5-1

cdr3_aa: CASSSQGERQPQHF
j_call: TRBJ1-5
d_call: TRBD1
v_call: TRBV6-5

cdr3_aa: CASSFGRGGASYEQYF
j_call: TRBJ2-7
d_call: TRBD2
v_call: TRBV5-4

cdr3_aa: CASSLDRVNIQYF
j_call: TRBJ2-4
d_call: NA
v_call: TRBV5-5

cdr3_aa: CASSGTGDAGEQYF
j_call: TRBJ2-7
d_call: TRBD1
v_call: TRBV6-5

cdr3_aa: CASSGGQGSYEQYF
j_call: TRBJ2-7
d_call: TRBD1
v_call: TRBV19

cdr3_aa: CASSHRLAGSTDTQYF
j_call: TRBJ2-3
d_call: TRBD2
v_call: TRBV5-1

cdr3_aa: CASSVRRSSYNSPLHF
j_call: TRBJ1-6
d_call: NA
v_call: TRBV2

cdr3_aa: CASSMGAFYEQYF
j_call: TRBJ2-7
d_call: NA
v_call: TRBV19

cdr3_aa: CASSTGVVTGELFF
j_call: TRBJ2-2
d_call: TRBD1
v_call: TRBV9

cdr3_aa: CATRTLAYEQYF
j_call: TRBJ2-7
d_call: NA
v_call: TRBV2

cdr3_aa: CASTIGLAANYGYTF
j_call: TRBJ1-2
d_call: NA
v_call: TRBV2

cdr3_aa: CASRQGANTEAFF
j_call: TRBJ1-1
d_call: TRBD1
v_call: TRBV4-1

cdr3_aa: CASSTPAVTDTQYF
j_call: TRBJ2-3
d_call: NA
v_call: TRBV19

cdr3_aa: CASSLGPEAFF
j_call: TRBJ1-1
d_call: NA
v_call: TRBV28

cdr3_aa: CASSQLGVARGKTGQLFF
j_call: TRBJ2-2
d_call: NA
v_call: TRBV27

cdr3_aa: CASSHTSGNTGELFF
j_call: TRBJ2-2
d_call: NA
v_call: TRBV6-4

cdr3_aa: CASSLVVGVGADTQYF
j_call: TRBJ2-3
d_call: NA
v_call: TRBV7-2

cdr3_aa: CASSLVSGMAGANVLTF
j_call: TRBJ2-6
d_call: NA
v_call: TRBV11-2

cdr3_aa: CASSFGDGYTF
j_call: TRBJ1-2
d_call: NA
v_call: TRBV5-6

cdr3_aa: CASSHLQGTGGPDTQYF
j_call: TRBJ2-3
d_call: TRBD1
v_call: TRBV14

cdr3_aa: CASGLGTGSFYGYTF
j_call: TRBJ1-2
d_call: TRBD1
v_call: TRBV12-5

cdr3_aa: CATSDRDEQYF
j_call: TRBJ2-7
d_call: NA
v_call: TRBV24-1

cdr3_aa: CASSAGDTANYGYTF
j_call: TRBJ1-2
d_call: NA
v_call: TRBV25-1

cdr3_aa: CASTDPLGGSYEQYF
j_call: TRBJ2-7
d_call: NA
v_call: TRBV6-5

cdr3_aa: CASSLWRREQYF
j_call: TRBJ2-7
d_call: NA
v_call: TRBV5-6

cdr3_aa: CASSYQYNQPQHF
j_call: TRBJ1-5
d_call: NA
v_call: TRBV28

cdr3_aa: CASSRDRPQETQYF
j_call: TRBJ2-5
d_call: TRBD1
v_call: TRBV7-2

cdr3_aa: CASSPNRDTYEQYF
j_call: TRBJ2-7
d_call: NA
v_call: TRBV11-2